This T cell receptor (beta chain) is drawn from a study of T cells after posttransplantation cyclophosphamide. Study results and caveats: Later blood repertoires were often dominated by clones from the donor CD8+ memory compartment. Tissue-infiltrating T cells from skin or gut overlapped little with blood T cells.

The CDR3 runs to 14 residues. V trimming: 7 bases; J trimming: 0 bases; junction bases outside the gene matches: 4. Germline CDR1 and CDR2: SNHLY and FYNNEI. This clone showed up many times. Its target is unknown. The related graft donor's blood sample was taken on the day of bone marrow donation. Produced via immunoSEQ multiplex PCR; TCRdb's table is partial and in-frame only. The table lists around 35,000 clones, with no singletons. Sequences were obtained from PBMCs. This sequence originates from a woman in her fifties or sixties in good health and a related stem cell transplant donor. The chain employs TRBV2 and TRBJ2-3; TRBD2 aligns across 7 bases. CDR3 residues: CASILGLSTDTQYF. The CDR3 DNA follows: TGTGCCAGCATCCTGGGACTAAGCACAGATACGCAGTATTTT.